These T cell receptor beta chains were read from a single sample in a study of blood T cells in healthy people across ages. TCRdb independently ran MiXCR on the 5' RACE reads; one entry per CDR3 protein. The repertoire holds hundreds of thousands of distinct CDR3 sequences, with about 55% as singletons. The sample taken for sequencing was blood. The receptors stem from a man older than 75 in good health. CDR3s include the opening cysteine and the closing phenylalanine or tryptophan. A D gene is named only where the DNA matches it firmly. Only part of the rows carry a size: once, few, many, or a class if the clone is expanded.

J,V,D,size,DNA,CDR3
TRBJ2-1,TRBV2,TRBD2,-,TGTGCCAGCACCAGGGAGGGAGGGTTGAACAATGAGCAGTTCTTC,CASTREGGLNNEQFF
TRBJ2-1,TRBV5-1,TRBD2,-,TGCGCCAACAGCAAACCAGCGGGGAGCTCCTACAATGAGCAGTTCTTC,CANSKPAGSSYNEQFF
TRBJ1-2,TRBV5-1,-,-,TGCGCCAGCAGCTTGGGTCTGGGCCCGGGCGGCTACACCTTC,CASSLGLGPGGYTF
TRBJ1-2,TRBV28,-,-,TGTGCCAGCAGAACCGGGTCCACGAATGGCTACACCTTC,CASRTGSTNGYTF
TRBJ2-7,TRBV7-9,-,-,TGTGCCAGCAGCTTAGTACTGGGACCCAACAACGAGCAGTACTTC,CASSLVLGPNNEQYF
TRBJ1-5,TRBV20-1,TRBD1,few,TGCAGTGCTGTGGACAGGGGGCGTCAGCCCCAGCATTTT,CSAVDRGRQPQHF
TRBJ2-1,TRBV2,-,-,TGTGCCACCCAACAGGAGTGGAATGAGCAGTTCTTC,CATQQEWNEQFF
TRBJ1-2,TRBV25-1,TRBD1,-,TGTGCCAGCAGTGGGTCAAACAGGGGAAACTATGGCTACACCTTC,CASSGSNRGNYGYTF
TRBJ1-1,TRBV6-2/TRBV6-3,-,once,TGTGCCAGCAGTTACAGCAGCCACACTGAAGCTTTCTTT,CASSYSSHTEAFF
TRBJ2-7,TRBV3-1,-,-,TGTGCCAGCAGCCAAGCCCTCGGGGGCTGGAACGAGCAGTACTTC,CASSQALGGWNEQYF
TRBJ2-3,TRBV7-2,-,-,TGTGCCAGCAGCTTAGTAGTGGCTAGCACAGATACGCAGTATTTT,CASSLVVASTDTQYF
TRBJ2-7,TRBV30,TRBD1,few,TGTGCCTGGAGCTCCGGGACAGGGTACGAGCAGTACTTC,CAWSSGTGYEQYF
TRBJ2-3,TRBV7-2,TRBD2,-,TGTGCCAGCAGTCTAGCGGGAGGGCCCGGAGATACGCAGTATTTT,CASSLAGGPGDTQYF
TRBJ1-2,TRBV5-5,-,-,TGTGCCAGCAAGGGTGAGGCCCGACGGAACTATGGCTACACCTTC,CASKGEARRNYGYTF
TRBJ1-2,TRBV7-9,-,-,TGTGCCAGCGGGCTTCACACCTGGGGAAACTATGGCTACACCTTC,CASGLHTWGNYGYTF